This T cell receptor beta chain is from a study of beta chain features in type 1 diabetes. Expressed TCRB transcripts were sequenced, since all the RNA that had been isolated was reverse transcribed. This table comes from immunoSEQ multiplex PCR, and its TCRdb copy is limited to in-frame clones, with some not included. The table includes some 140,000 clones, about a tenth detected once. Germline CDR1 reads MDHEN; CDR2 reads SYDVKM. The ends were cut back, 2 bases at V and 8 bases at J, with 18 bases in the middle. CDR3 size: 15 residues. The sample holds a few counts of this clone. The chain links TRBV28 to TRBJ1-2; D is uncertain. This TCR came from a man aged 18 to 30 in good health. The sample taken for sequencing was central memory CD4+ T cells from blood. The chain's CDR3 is CASSLRGPAEGGYTF. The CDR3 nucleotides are TGTGCCAGCAGTTTACGTGGGCCCGCAGAGGGAGGCTACACCTTC.